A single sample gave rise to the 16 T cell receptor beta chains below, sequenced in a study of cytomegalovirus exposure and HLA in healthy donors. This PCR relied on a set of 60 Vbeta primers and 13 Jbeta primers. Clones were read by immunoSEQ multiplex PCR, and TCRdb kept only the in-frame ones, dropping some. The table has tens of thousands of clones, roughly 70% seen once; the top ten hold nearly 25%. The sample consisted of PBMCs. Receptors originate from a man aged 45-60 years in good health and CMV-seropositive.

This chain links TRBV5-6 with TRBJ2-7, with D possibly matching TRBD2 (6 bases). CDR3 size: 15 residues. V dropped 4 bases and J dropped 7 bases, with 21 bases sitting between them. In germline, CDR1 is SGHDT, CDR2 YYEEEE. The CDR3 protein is CASSTRKGLPWEQYF. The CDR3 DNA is TGTGCCAGCAGCACACGAAAGGGACTTCCGTGGGAGCAGTACTTC.

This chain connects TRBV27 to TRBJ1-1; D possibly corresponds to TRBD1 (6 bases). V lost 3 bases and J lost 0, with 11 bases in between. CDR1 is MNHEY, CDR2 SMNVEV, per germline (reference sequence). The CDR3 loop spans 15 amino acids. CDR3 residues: CASSFGQRVNTEAFF. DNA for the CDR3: TGTGCCAGCAGTTTCGGACAGCGAGTGAACACTGAAGCTTTCTTT.

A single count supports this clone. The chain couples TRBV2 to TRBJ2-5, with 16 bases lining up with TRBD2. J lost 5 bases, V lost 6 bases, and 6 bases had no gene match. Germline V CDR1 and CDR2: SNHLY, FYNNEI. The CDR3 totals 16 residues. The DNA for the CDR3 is TGTGCCAGCAGACGGGGACTAGCGGGGGGGCGCGAGACCCAGTACTTC. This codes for CASRRGLAGGRETQYF.

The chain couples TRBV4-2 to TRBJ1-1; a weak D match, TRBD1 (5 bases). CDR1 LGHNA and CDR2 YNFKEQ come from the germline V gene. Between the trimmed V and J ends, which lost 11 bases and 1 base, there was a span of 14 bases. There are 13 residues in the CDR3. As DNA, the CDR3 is TGTGCCGGGTCCGTAGGGGAGAACACTGAAGCTTTCTTT. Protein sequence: CAGSVGENTEAFF.

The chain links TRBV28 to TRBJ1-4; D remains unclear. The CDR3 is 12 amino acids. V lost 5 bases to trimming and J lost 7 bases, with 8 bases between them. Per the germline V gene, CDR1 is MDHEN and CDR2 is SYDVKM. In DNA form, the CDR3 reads TGTGCCAGCAGTATGCTCGGTGAAAAACTGTTTTTT. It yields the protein CASSMLGEKLFF.

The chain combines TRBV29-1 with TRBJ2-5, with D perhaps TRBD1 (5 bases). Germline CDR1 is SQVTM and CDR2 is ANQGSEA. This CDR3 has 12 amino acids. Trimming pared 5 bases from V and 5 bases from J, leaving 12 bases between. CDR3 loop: CSVLLGRETQYF. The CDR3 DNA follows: TGCAGCGTTCTTTTGGGGCGCGAGACCCAGTACTTC.

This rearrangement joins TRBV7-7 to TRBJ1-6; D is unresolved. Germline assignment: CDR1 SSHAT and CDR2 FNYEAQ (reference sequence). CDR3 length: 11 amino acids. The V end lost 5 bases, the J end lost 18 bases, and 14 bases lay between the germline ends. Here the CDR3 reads CASSPRVSCHF. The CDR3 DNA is TGTGCCAGCAGCCCTCGGGTCTCTTGCCACTTT. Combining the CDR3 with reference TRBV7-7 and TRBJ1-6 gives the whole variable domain GAGVSQSPRYKVTKRGQDVTLRCDPISSHATLYWYQQALGQGPEFLTYFNYEAQPDKSGLPSDRFSAERPEGSISTLTIQRTEQRDSAMYRCASSPRVSCHFGNGTRLTVT.

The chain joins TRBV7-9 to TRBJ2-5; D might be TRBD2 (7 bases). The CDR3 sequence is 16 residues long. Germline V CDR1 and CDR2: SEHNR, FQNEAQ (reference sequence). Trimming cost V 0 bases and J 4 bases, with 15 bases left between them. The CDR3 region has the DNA TGTGCCAGCAGCTTAGCCCAACTGGGGGGGCGAGAGACCCAGTACTTC. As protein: CASSLAQLGGRETQYF.

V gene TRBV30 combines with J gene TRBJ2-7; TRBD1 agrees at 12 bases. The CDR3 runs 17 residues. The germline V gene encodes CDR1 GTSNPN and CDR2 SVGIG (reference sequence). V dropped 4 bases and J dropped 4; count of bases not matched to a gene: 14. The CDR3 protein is CAWKGQRDRGLWYEQYF. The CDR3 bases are TGTGCCTGGAAGGGCCAACGGGACAGGGGGCTTTGGTACGAGCAGTACTTC.

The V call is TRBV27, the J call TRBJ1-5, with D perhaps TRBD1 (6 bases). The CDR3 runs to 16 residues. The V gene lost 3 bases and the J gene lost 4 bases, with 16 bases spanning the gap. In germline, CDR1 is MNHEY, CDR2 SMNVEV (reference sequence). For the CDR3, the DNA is TGTGCCAGCAGTTTTGGGTCGGGGGGCCCTAATCAGCCCCAGCATTTT. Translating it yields CASSFGSGGPNQPQHF.

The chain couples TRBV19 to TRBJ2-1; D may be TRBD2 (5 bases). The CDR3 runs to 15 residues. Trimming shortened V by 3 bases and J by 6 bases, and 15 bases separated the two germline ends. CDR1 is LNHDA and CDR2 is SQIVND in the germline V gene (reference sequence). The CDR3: CASSIRAYGLNEQFF. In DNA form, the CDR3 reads TGTGCCAGTAGTATCCGGGCCTATGGACTCAATGAGCAGTTCTTC.

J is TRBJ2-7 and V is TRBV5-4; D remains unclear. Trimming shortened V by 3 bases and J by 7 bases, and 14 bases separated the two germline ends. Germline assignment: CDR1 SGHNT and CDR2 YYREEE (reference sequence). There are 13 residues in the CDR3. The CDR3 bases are TGTGCCAGCAGCTCAAGGCAGGATGGGGAGCAGTACTTC. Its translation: CASSSRQDGEQYF.

The CDR3 nucleotides are TGTGCAAGTCGCATCAGGGGGGTCCCCTACGAGCAGTACTTC. Encoded protein: CASRIRGVPYEQYF. The rearrangement joins TRBV12-2 to TRBJ2-7; whether TRBD1, the table's D call, matches the DNA was not checked. TRBV12-2 is tagged as a pseudogene. This CDR3 region has 14 residues.

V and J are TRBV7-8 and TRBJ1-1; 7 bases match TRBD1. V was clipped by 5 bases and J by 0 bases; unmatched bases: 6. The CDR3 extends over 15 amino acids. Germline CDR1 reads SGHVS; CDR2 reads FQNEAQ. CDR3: CASSPTGDMNTEAFF. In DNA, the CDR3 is TGTGCCAGCAGCCCCACAGGGGACATGAACACTGAAGCTTTCTTT. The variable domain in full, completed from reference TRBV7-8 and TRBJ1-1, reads GAGVSQSPRYKVAKRGQDVALRCDPISGHVSLFWYQQALGQGPEFLTYFQNEAQLDKSGLPSDRFFAERPEGSVSTLKIQRTQQEDSAVYLCASSPTGDMNTEAFFGQGTRLTVV.

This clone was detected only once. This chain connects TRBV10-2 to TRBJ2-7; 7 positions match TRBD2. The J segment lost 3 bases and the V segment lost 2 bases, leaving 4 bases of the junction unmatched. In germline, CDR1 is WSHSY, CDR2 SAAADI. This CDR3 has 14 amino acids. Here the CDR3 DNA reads TGCGCCAGCAGTGAGAGACTAGCAAGCTACGAGCAGTACTTC. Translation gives CASSERLASYEQYF.

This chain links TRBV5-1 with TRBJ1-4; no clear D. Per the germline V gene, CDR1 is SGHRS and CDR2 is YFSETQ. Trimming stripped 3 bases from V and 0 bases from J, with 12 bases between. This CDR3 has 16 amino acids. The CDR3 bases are TGCGCCAGCAGCTCGCCACGAGCTGCAACTAATGAAAAACTGTTTTTT. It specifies CASSSPRAATNEKLFF.